This TCR beta chain is drawn from a study of blood T cell repertoires in COVID-19. Remarks on this clone: The sample carries other DNA sequences with the same CDR3.

V was cut by 3 bases and J by 1 base, with 11 bases left in between. CDR3 length: 15 residues. From germline, CDR1 is SGHRS and CDR2 YFSETQ. In the authors' methods: Researchers report that nucleated cell counts were estimated from reference gene primer amplification. Profiled with immunoSEQ multiplex PCR; TCRdb holds only in-frame clones, not every one. V, J and clone size are those of that table, while D and trimming were read from the DNA. The sample has 120,000 or so clones; roughly 79% are singletons. Sequencing input: peripheral blood. This chain joins TRBV5-1 and TRBJ1-5, with D possibly TRBD1 on 5 matching bases. The clonotype was recovered from a man aged 70 or older with acute or convalescent COVID-19. CDR3 bases: TGCGCCAGCAGCTGGTCGGGGGGGAGCAATCAGCCCCAGCATTTT. Encoded protein: CASSWSGGSNQPQHF.